Presented here are 23 T cell receptor beta chains from one specimen sequenced in a study of T-cell reconstitution after alpha-beta-depleted transplantation in children. Unique molecular identifiers featured in how the TCRbeta library was prepared. One entry per CDR3 protein, called by TCRdb with MiXCR from the PCR reads. Among 480,000 or so distinct CDR3 sequences, roughly a tenth were seen once, and the ten largest hold roughly 2%. The sample consisted of PBMCs, taken before TCRalphabeta/CD19-depleted stem cell transplant. The receptors come from a child aged 2-9 years with inherited bone marrow failure, due to receive a stem cell transplant.

This clonotype showed up many times. The genes are TRBV27 and TRBJ2-7; D is uncertain. CDR3 size: 15 residues. The ends were cut back, 3 bases at V and 2 bases at J, with 14 bases in the middle. The germline V gene encodes CDR1 MNHEY and CDR2 SMNVEV (reference sequence). The CDR3, as DNA: TGTGCCAGCAGTTTGACGAACGCCAACCCCTACGAGCAGTACTTC. Translation gives CASSLTNANPYEQYF.

The sample holds many counts of this clonotype. The V gene is TRBV20-1, the J gene TRBJ2-7, with 12 bases identical to TRBD2. V lost 6 bases, J lost 3 bases, and 6 bases stayed unmatched. Germline CDR1 is DFQATT and CDR2 is SNEGSKA (reference sequence). The CDR3 contains 14 residues. The DNA of the CDR3 is TGCAGTGCGCGACTAGCGGGAGAAGACTACGAGCAGTACTTC. It yields the protein CSARLAGEDYEQYF.

The table lists this clonotype with many counts. This sequence joins TRBV30 and TRBJ2-5, with 8 bases lining up with TRBD2. Trimming took 3 bases from V and 3 from J; bases not matched to a gene: 9. The CDR3 has 15 residues. Germline CDR1 reads GTSNPN; CDR2 reads SVGIG (reference sequence). The CDR3 nucleotides read TGTGCCTGGAGGAGATTGAGCGGGGGCGAAGAGACCCAGTACTTC. It yields the protein CAWRRLSGGEETQYF.

The rearrangement joins TRBV6-5 to TRBJ2-2; D uncertain. V was cut by 0 bases and J by 4 bases, with 6 bases left in between. The germline CDR1 and CDR2 sequences are MNHEY and SVGAGI. This CDR3 is built from 14 residues. CDR3 bases: TGTGCCAGCAGTTACTCGAGAACCACCGGGGAGCTGTTTTTT. Translation: CASSYSRTTGELFF.

This clonotype was observed many times. The chain is built from TRBV19 and TRBJ2-1; perhaps TRBD2 as D (5 bases). The germline CDR1 and CDR2 sequences are LNHDA and SQIVND (reference sequence). V shed 4 bases and J shed 4 bases, with 11 bases lying between them. The length of the CDR3 is 14 residues. The CDR3 nucleotides are TGTGCCAGTAGTACCCTTGGAGGTTACAATGAGCAGTTCTTC. It translates to CASSTLGGYNEQFF.

The chain links TRBV5-1 to TRBJ1-1; no reliable D call. Germline lookup yields CDR1 SGHRS and CDR2 YFSETQ. V was clipped by 0 bases and J by 4 bases, with 4 bases between them. This CDR3 is 12 amino acids long. The CDR3 here is CASSLASTEAFF. As DNA, the CDR3 is TGCGCCAGCAGCTTGGCATCCACTGAAGCTTTCTTT.

V usage is TRBV20-1 and J usage is TRBJ1-1; D is possibly TRBD1 (5 bases). The V and J ends lost 0 bases and 8 bases respectively, with 10 bases between them. The CDR3 runs to 12 residues. Germline loops: CDR1 DFQATT, CDR2 SNEGSKA (reference sequence). DNA of the CDR3: TGCAGTGCTAGAGATCAGGGCAGAGAAGCTTTCTTT. Translation: CSARDQGREAFF.

This clonotype turned up a few times. The chain couples TRBV20-1 to TRBJ2-5; no reliable D call. The CDR3 is made up of 12 amino acids. CDR1 and CDR2 from the germline V gene are DFQATT and SNEGSKA (reference sequence). The V end was cut by 2 bases, the J end by 2 bases, with 6 bases between. The CDR3 bases are TGCAGTGCTAGACTCAGACAAGAGACCCAGTACTTC. Protein product: CSARLRQETQYF.

Many counts were recorded for this clonotype. V usage is TRBV12-3 or TRBV12-4 and J usage is TRBJ1-3, with D perhaps matching TRBD1 (6 bases). The CDR3 totals 16 residues. Trimming stripped 5 bases from V and 0 bases from J, with 14 bases between. Here the CDR3 DNA reads TGTGCCAGCAGTACCTGGACAGAAATCTCTGGAAACACCATATATTTT. As protein: CASSTWTEISGNTIYF.

This clonotype was detected many times. The chain recombines TRBV20-1 with TRBJ2-1, with 9 bases fitting TRBD2. Trimming at V came to 0 bases and at J to 5 bases, leaving 8 bases not matched to a gene. Per the germline V gene, CDR1 is DFQATT and CDR2 is SNEGSKA (reference sequence). This CDR3 spans 16 amino acids. The CDR3 is CSAREREGLMNNEQFF. CDR3 nucleotides: TGCAGTGCTAGAGAGCGGGAGGGCCTGATGAACAATGAGCAGTTCTTC.

This clonotype has more than one count but fewer than ten. This chain links TRBV7-8 with TRBJ2-5; 12 bases line up with TRBD2. The CDR3 runs 17 residues. V lost 0 bases, J lost 3 bases, and 5 bases stayed unmatched. CDR1 SGHVS and CDR2 FQNEAQ come from the germline V gene. The CDR3 sequence is CASSLAASGRAKETQYF. CDR3 bases: TGTGCCAGCAGCTTAGCGGCTAGCGGGAGGGCAAAAGAGACCCAGTACTTC. The full variable domain, in which reference TRBV7-8 and TRBJ2-5 provide the parts outside the CDR3, is GAGVSQSPRYKVAKRGQDVALRCDPISGHVSLFWYQQALGQGPEFLTYFQNEAQLDKSGLPSDRFFAERPEGSVSTLKIQRTQQEDSAVYLCASSLAASGRAKETQYFGPGTRLLVL.

This clonotype appeared many times. This sequence joins TRBV29-1 and TRBJ1-2; D unclear. Germline-derived CDR1 and CDR2 are SQVTM and ANQGSEA. Deletions cut 3 bases from V and 2 bases from J, with 10 bases between. The CDR3 is 13 amino acids. CDR3 residues: CSVDVDSNYGYTF. Written as DNA, the CDR3 is TGCAGCGTTGATGTGGATTCCAACTATGGCTACACCTTC.

In this sample, this clonotype turned up many times. V and J are TRBV18 and TRBJ2-1, with no clear D. Trimming cost V 3 bases and J 10 bases, with 16 bases left between them. From germline, CDR1 is KGHSH and CDR2 LQKENI. The CDR3 is 14 amino acids. CDR3 sequence (DNA): TGTGCCAGCTCACCGTCAATGCCTCCGTCGGAGCAGTTCTTC. This codes for CASSPSMPPSEQFF.

Of note for this clonotype: One base away lies a much larger clone, so this may be a sequencing read error. The chain combines TRBV15 with TRBJ1-2; D is ambiguous. Germline-derived CDR1 and CDR2 are LNHNV and YYDKDF (reference sequence). The CDR3 is made up of 14 amino acids. CDR3 nucleotides: TGTGCCACCACCGCGGAGATGGGCGCGGGTGGCTGCACCTTC. As protein: CATTAEMGAGGCTF.

This clonotype was recorded at least ten times. The rearrangement links TRBV20-1 to TRBJ1-5, with TRBD1 matching 8 bases. J was trimmed by 5 bases and V by 6 bases; bases with no gene match: 9. Germline-derived CDR1 and CDR2 are DFQATT and SNEGSKA (reference sequence). The CDR3 contains 14 residues. In nucleotides, the CDR3 is TGCAGTGCGAGTCGGGGACAGGCTTATCAGCCCCAGCATTTT. This encodes CSASRGQAYQPQHF.

There are many counts of this clonotype. The CDR3 loop reads CSAQGRTNEKLFF. CDR3 bases: TGCAGTGCGCAGGGGCGAACTAATGAAAAACTGTTTTTT. The V gene is TRBV20-1, the J gene TRBJ1-4; the D gene is possibly TRBD1 (6 bases). V was clipped by 6 bases and J by 1 base, with 9 bases between them. The CDR3 is 13 amino acids. The germline gives CDR1 DFQATT, CDR2 SNEGSKA (reference sequence).

This clonotype was detected only a few times. The chain is built from TRBV6-5 and TRBJ2-1; a possible D gene is TRBD2 (7 bases). In germline, CDR1 is MNHEY, CDR2 SVGAGI. V shed 8 bases and J shed 6 bases, with 20 bases lying between them. The CDR3 contains 15 residues. CDR3 sequence reads: CASGFLGAGVNEQFF. CDR3 bases: TGTGCCAGCGGGTTTCTGGGGGCGGGAGTCAATGAGCAGTTCTTC.

This clonotype was counted a few times. The V and J genes are TRBV7-9 and TRBJ2-1; no clear D gene. Trimming stripped 5 bases from V and 4 bases from J, with 18 bases between. The V gene's germline CDR1 is SEHNR and CDR2 FQNEAQ (reference sequence). This CDR3 has 16 amino acids. The CDR3 protein is CASSASELITYNEQFF. DNA for the CDR3: TGTGCCAGCAGCGCTAGTGAACTCATAACTTACAATGAGCAGTTCTTC. The full variable domain, in which reference TRBV7-9 and TRBJ2-1 provide the parts outside the CDR3, is DTGVSQNPRHKITKRGQNVTFRCDPISEHNRLYWYRQTLGQGPEFLTYFQNEAQLEKSRLLSDRFSAERPKGSFSTLEIQRTEQGDSAMYLCASSASELITYNEQFFGPGTRLTVL.

This clonotype showed up just a few times. The chain employs TRBV18 and TRBJ2-5; D is unclear. The CDR3 sequence is 16 residues long. Germline assignment: CDR1 KGHSH and CDR2 LQKENI. V lost 3 bases, J lost 9 bases, and 23 bases lay in between. The CDR3 sequence: CASSPNGPTTQDPQYF. The CDR3 DNA is TGTGCCAGCTCACCTAATGGACCTACTACCCAAGATCCCCAGTACTTC. Full variable domain (rest looked up from reference TRBV18 and TRBJ2-5): NAGVMQNPRHLVRRRGQEARLRCSPMKGHSHVYWYRQLPEEGLKFMVYLQKENIIDESGMPKERFSAEFPKEGPSILRIQQVVRGDSAAYFCASSPNGPTTQDPQYFGPGTRLLVL.

This clonotype was observed at least ten times. The rearrangement links TRBV6-1 to TRBJ2-1, with 7 bases fitting TRBD2. Germline V CDR1 and CDR2: MNHNS, SASEGT. The CDR3 is made up of 16 amino acids. Trimming removed 7 bases from V and 3 bases from J; junction bases left unmatched: 12. The CDR3 protein is CASTTYVRELYNEQFF. CDR3 in DNA: TGTGCCAGCACTACCTATGTGCGGGAGCTCTACAATGAGCAGTTCTTC.

This clonotype was observed many times. The chain is built from TRBV24-1 and TRBJ2-7; 10 bases agree with TRBD1. The CDR3 consists of 15 residues. The V and J ends lost 4 bases and 5 bases, in that order; junction bases with no gene match: 7. The germline V gene has CDR1 KGHDR and CDR2 SFDVKD. As DNA, the CDR3 is TGTGCCACCAGTGACTGGGACAGGGGAGTCCACGAGCAGTACTTC. The encoded protein is CATSDWDRGVHEQYF.

Many counts were recorded for this clonotype. This rearrangement joins TRBV7-9 to TRBJ2-7; 11 nucleotides agree with TRBD2. There are 16 residues in the CDR3. Trimming at V came to 0 bases and at J to 4 bases, leaving 5 bases not matched to a gene. The germline V gene encodes CDR1 SEHNR and CDR2 FQNEAQ (reference sequence). CDR3 in DNA: TGTGCCAGCAGCTTAGCACTAGCGGGAGCCGGGTACGAGCAGTACTTC. Amino acid sequence: CASSLALAGAGYEQYF.

This clonotype was seen ten or more times. The CDR3 reads CASSFGQTNTGELFF. CDR3 nucleotides: TGTGCCAGCAGCTTTGGGCAGACAAACACCGGGGAGCTGTTTTTT. The genes are TRBV7-6 and TRBJ2-2; D unresolved. This CDR3 comprises 15 residues. Trimming shortened V by 3 bases and J by 2 bases, and 10 bases separated the two germline ends. Germline V gene sequence: CDR1 SGHVS, CDR2 FNYEAQ.